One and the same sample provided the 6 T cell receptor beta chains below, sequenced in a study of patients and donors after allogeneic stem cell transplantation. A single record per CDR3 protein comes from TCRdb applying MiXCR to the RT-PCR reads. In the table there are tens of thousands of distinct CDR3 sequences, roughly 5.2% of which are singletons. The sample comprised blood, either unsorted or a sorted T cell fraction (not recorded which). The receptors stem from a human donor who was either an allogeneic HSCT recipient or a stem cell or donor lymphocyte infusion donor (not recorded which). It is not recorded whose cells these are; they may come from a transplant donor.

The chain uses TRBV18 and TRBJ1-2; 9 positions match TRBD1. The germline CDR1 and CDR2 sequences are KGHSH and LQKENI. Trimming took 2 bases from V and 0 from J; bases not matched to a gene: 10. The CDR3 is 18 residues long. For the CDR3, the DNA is TGTGCCAGCTCACCAATGGGGGCTCGGACAGGGGCTAACTATGGCTACACCTTC. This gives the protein CASSPMGARTGANYGYTF.

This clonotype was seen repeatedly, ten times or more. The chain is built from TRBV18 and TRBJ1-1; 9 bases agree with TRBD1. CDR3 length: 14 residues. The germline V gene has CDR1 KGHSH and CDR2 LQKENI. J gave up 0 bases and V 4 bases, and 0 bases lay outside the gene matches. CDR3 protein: CASSRDRVNTEAFF. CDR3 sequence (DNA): TGTGCCAGCTCACGGGACAGGGTGAACACTGAAGCTTTCTTT. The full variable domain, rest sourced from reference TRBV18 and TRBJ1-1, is NAGVMQNPRHLVRRRGQEARLRCSPMKGHSHVYWYRQLPEEGLKFMVYLQKENIIDESGMPKERFSAEFPKEGPSILRIQQVVRGDSAAYFCASSRDRVNTEAFFGQGTRLTVV.

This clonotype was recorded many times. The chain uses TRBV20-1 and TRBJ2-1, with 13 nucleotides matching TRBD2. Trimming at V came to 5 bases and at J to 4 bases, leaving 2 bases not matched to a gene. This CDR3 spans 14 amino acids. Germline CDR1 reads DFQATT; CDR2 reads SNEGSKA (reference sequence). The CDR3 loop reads CSALTSGGYNEQFF. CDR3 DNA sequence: TGCAGTGCTCTGACTAGCGGGGGGTACAATGAGCAGTTCTTC.

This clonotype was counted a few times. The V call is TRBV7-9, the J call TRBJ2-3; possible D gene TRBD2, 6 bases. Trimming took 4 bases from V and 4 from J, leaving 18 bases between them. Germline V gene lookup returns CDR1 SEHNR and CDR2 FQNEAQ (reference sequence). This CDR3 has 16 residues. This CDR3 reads CASSSRAAAGADTQYF. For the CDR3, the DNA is TGTGCCAGCAGCTCAAGGGCGGCAGCGGGCGCAGATACGCAGTATTTT.

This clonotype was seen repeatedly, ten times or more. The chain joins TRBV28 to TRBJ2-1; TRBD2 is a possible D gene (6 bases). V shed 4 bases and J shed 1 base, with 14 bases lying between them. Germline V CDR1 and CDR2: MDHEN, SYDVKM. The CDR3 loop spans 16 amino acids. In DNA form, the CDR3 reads TGTGCCAGCAGTTCATCAGGGAGGAGGTCCTACAATGAGCAGTTCTTC. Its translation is CASSSSGRRSYNEQFF.

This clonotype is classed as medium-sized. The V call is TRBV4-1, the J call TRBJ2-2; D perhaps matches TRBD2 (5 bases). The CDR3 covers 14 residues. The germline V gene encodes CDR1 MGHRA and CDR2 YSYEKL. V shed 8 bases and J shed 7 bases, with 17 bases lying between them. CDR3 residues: CASRLGFRGGELFF. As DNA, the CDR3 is TGCGCCAGCCGATTGGGGTTCCGGGGCGGGGAGCTGTTTTTT.